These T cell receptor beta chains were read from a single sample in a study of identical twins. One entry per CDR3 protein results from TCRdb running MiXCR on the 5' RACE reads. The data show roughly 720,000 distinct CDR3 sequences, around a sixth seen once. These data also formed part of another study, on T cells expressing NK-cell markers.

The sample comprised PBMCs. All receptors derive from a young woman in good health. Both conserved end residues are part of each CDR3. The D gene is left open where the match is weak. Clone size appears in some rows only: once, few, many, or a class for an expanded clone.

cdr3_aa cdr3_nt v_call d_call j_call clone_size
CASSVAQTGSYNEQFF TGTGCCAGCAGCGTTGCTCAGACGGGGTCCTACAATGAGCAGTTCTTC TRBV9 . TRBJ2-1 .
CASGKAGGADTQYF TGTGCCAGCGGTAAGGCAGGGGGCGCGGATACGCAGTATTTT TRBV11-3 TRBD1 TRBJ2-3 few
CASSLVAAVGSDTQYF TGCGCCAGCAGCTTGGTAGCGGCCGTAGGTTCAGATACGCAGTATTTT TRBV5-1 . TRBJ2-3 few
CASSSRSGYTF TGTGCCAGCAGTTCGCGGAGTGGCTACACCTTC TRBV12-3/TRBV12-4 . TRBJ1-2 .
CASSDRQGSIEAFF TGTGCCAGCAGTGACCGACAGGGTTCGATTGAAGCTTTCTTT TRBV12-3/TRBV12-4 TRBD1 TRBJ1-1 few
CASSLASGVADTQYF TGTGCCAGCAGCTTAGCGTCCGGGGTTGCGGATACGCAGTATTTT TRBV7-9 . TRBJ2-3 .
CASSLAGVTGGLAEQYF TGCGCCAGCAGCTTGGCCGGGGTGACAGGGGGGTTAGCGGAGCAGTACTTC TRBV5-1 TRBD1 TRBJ2-7 .
CASSLISLTSYEQYF TGTGCCAGCAGCTTGATTTCCCTCACAAGTTACGAGCAGTACTTC TRBV5-5 . TRBJ2-7 .
CASASHEQFF TGTGCCAGCGCTTCGCATGAGCAGTTCTTC TRBV12-3/TRBV12-4 . TRBJ2-1 few
CASSLEGTRNTEAFF TGCGCCAGCAGCTTGGAAGGGACACGGAACACTGAAGCTTTCTTT TRBV5-1 . TRBJ1-1 .
CASSLRQREFHEQYF TGTGCCAGCAGCTTAAGGCAACGGGAGTTCCACGAGCAGTACTTC TRBV7-2 . TRBJ2-7 few
CASSLVVLAGELFF TGCGCCAGCAGCTTGGTTGTCCTCGCCGGGGAGCTGTTTTTT TRBV5-1 . TRBJ2-2 .
CASRSRGEGNSPLHF TGTGCCAGCAGATCCCGTGGGGAGGGTAATTCACCCCTCCACTTT TRBV28 . TRBJ1-6 .
CSVAPAGNEQFF TGCAGCGTTGCCCCCGCGGGAAATGAGCAGTTCTTC TRBV29-1 . TRBJ2-1 .
CSAEAGGPREQYF TGCAGTGCTGAAGCGGGAGGGCCCCGCGAGCAGTACTTC TRBV20-1 TRBD2 TRBJ2-7 few
CASSKARTRNTEAFF TGTGCCAGTAGCAAAGCCCGGACGAGGAACACTGAAGCTTTCTTT TRBV19 . TRBJ1-1 .
CASSENGDYGYTF TGTGCCAGCAGTGAAAACGGGGACTATGGCTACACCTTC TRBV25-1 . TRBJ1-2 .
CSASDRGKSDTQYF TGCAGTGCTAGCGACAGGGGTAAATCGGATACGCAGTATTTT TRBV20-1 TRBD1 TRBJ2-3 few
CASRIAGHSYNEQFF TGTGCCAGCAGGATAGCGGGACACTCCTACAATGAGCAGTTCTTC TRBV6-1 TRBD2 TRBJ2-1 .
CASSLYGSYEQYF TGTGCCAGCAGCTTATACGGCTCCTACGAGCAGTACTTC TRBV7-9 . TRBJ2-7 .
CATTRLAGAYEQYF TGTGCCACCACAAGACTAGCGGGAGCTTACGAGCAGTACTTC TRBV6-2/TRBV6-3 TRBD2 TRBJ2-7 few
CASGGGSEAQYF TGTGCCAGCGGTGGGGGGTCCGAGGCCCAGTACTTC TRBV7-9 . TRBJ2-5 few
CASRSGQLYNEQFF TGTGCCAGCAGATCGGGACAGCTATACAATGAGCAGTTCTTC TRBV12-3/TRBV12-4 TRBD1 TRBJ2-1 many
CAWSGGTDTQYF TGTGCCTGGAGTGGGGGTACAGATACGCAGTATTTT TRBV30 . TRBJ2-3 .
CARPWAAETDTQYF TGCGCCAGACCCTGGGCTGCAGAGACAGATACGCAGTATTTT TRBV5-1 . TRBJ2-3 .
CASRTDETQYF TGTGCCAGCCGGACTGACGAGACCCAGTACTTC TRBV6-5 . TRBJ2-5 .
CSASRGGGEAFF TGCAGTGCTAGTCGAGGCGGGGGTGAAGCTTTCTTT TRBV20-1 . TRBJ1-1 .
CSARQGEEQYF TGCAGTGCTAGACAGGGGGAGGAGCAGTACTTC TRBV20-1 TRBD1 TRBJ2-7 few
CASSPGPYNYGYTF TGTGCCAGCAGCCCCGGGCCGTATAACTATGGCTACACCTTC TRBV6-1 . TRBJ1-2 many
CASSLEGPIDTQYF TGTGCCAGCAGCTTAGAGGGACCCATAGATACGCAGTATTTT TRBV11-2 . TRBJ2-3 few
CASSLGPSGGTHNEQFF TGCGCCAGCAGCTTGGGCCCTAGCGGGGGTACCCACAATGAGCAGTTCTTC TRBV5-1 TRBD2 TRBJ2-1 few
CSVGLAGPDEQYF TGCAGCGTTGGACTAGCGGGACCTGACGAGCAGTACTTC TRBV29-1 TRBD2 TRBJ2-7 few
CASSAPGQGLYGYTF TGTGCCAGCAGCGCACCAGGACAGGGGCTCTATGGCTACACCTTC TRBV9 TRBD1 TRBJ1-2 .
CSLGYGGTGNEQFF TGCAGCCTTGGATACGGGGGGACGGGAAATGAGCAGTTCTTC TRBV29-1 TRBD2 TRBJ2-1 many
CASSFRTSGTDTQYF TGTGCCAGCAGTTTCCGCACTAGCGGCACAGATACGCAGTATTTT TRBV12-3/TRBV12-4 TRBD2 TRBJ2-3 once
CASSLGPGGGQQYF TGTGCCAGCAGTTTAGGGCCAGGGGGTGGCCAGCAGTACTTC TRBV12-3/TRBV12-4 TRBD1 TRBJ2-7 .
CSARPSSGANQPQHF TGCAGTGCTAGACCGTCGTCCGGGGCGAATCAGCCCCAGCATTTT TRBV20-1 . TRBJ1-5 .
CASALGAANEKLFF TGTGCCAGCGCGCTGGGGGCGGCGAATGAAAAACTGTTTTTT TRBV7-9 . TRBJ1-4 few